These 4 T cell receptor beta chains share one sample of origin, sequenced in a study of T cell responses to AZD1222 COVID-19 vaccine. Measured with immunoSEQ multiplex PCR; TCRdb has only the in-frame clones, and not every one. The repertoire holds 85,000 to 100,000 clones, approximately 92% seen once, with 9.5% to 15% in the top ten. The input for sequencing was peripheral blood, taken on day 0 of AZD1222 vaccination. The receptors were sampled from an adult in good health.

The genes are TRBV5-6 and TRBJ1-4; D remains ambiguous. The CDR3 spans 16 residues. The ends were cut back, 0 bases at V and 0 bases at J, with 9 bases in the middle. Germline CDR1 SGHDT, CDR2 YYEEEE. DNA of the CDR3: TGTGCCAGCAGCTTGGTTTCAGATGCAACTAATGAAAAACTGTTTTTT. Translating gives CASSLVSDATNEKLFF.

The rearrangement uses TRBV20-1 and TRBJ2-5; no clear D. Trimming pared 3 bases from V and 5 bases from J, leaving 4 bases between. CDR1 DFQATT and CDR2 SNEGSKA come from the germline V gene (reference sequence). The CDR3 consists of 10 residues. CDR3 sequence (DNA): TGCAGTGCTAGGCTGGAGACCCAGTACTTC. It yields the protein CSARLETQYF.

This rearrangement joins TRBV18 to TRBJ2-1; D not certain. V lost 3 bases and J lost 7, with 19 bases in between. This CDR3 region has 16 residues. Germline values: CDR1 KGHSH, CDR2 LQKENI. The CDR3 DNA reads as TGTGCCAGCTCACCGAATCTCGATGGGGTGGGGAATGAGCAGTTCTTC. This sequence encodes CASSPNLDGVGNEQFF.

The chain carries TRBV7-9 and TRBJ1-2; no definite D call. Trimming took 5 bases from V and 0 from J, leaving 13 bases between them. Germline V CDR1 and CDR2: SEHNR, FQNEAQ (reference sequence). This CDR3 contains 15 residues. Written as DNA, the CDR3 is TGTGCCAGCAGCCCCCGACTCGAGTCTAACTATGGCTACACCTTC. Protein product: CASSPRLESNYGYTF.